The 32 T cell receptor beta chains listed next were all sequenced from one sample in a study of shared T cell receptors in the human thymus. Method: immunoSEQ multiplex PCR; TCRdb's copy keeps in-frame clones and lacks some. Among 55,000 to 80,000 clones listed, about 96% were seen once. The sample taken for sequencing was thymocytes. The source of these receptors is a human donor.

The chain is built from TRBV7-9 and TRBJ2-5, with 13 bases aligning to TRBD2. The CDR3 is 17 residues long. The ends lost 0 bases at V and 5 bases at J; junction bases unmatched: 6. Per germline, CDR1 SEHNR and CDR2 FQNEAQ (reference sequence). The CDR3 reads CASSLASGLAGVETQYF. The CDR3 bases are TGTGCCAGCAGCTTAGCGTCTGGACTAGCGGGGGTCGAGACCCAGTACTTC.

The genes are TRBV7-2 and TRBJ2-1, with 8 bases lining up with TRBD2. The germline CDR1 and CDR2 sequences are SGHTA and FQGNSA. CDR3 length: 15 amino acids. The V and J ends lost 5 bases and 5 bases, in that order; junction bases with no gene match: 8. The CDR3 loop is CASSREGPANNEQFF. For the CDR3, the DNA is TGTGCCAGCAGCCGGGAGGGGCCTGCTAACAATGAGCAGTTCTTC. The full variable domain, with the rest looked up from reference TRBV7-2 and TRBJ2-1, is GAGVSQSPSNKVTEKGKDVELRCDPISGHTALYWYRQSLGQGLEFLIYFQGNSAPDKSGLPSDRFSAERTGGSVSTLTIQRTQQEDSAVYLCASSREGPANNEQFFGPGTRLTVL.

This rearrangement joins TRBV12-5 to TRBJ2-7; D is uncertain. Trimming pared 5 bases from V and 2 bases from J, leaving 13 bases between. The CDR3 covers 14 residues. Germline assignment: CDR1 LGHNT and CDR2 FRNRAP. This CDR3 reads CASGPRYATYEQYF. CDR3 bases: TGTGCTAGTGGTCCAAGGTACGCCACCTACGAGCAGTACTTC.

In its sample, this clone was seen once. The chain carries TRBV10-3 and TRBJ1-2; D is uncertain. With 4 bases removed from V and 0 bases from J, the gap between germline ends came to 9 bases. There are 14 residues in the CDR3. The germline V gene has CDR1 ENHRY and CDR2 SYGVKD. CDR3 in amino acids: CAISAGGANYGYTF. The CDR3 DNA reads TGTGCCATCAGTGCAGGCGGAGCTAACTATGGCTACACCTTC.

CDR3 nucleotide sequence: TGTGCCAGCAGCTTAATGTCGACAGAAGGGTATGGCTACACCTTC. This translates into CASSLMSTEGYGYTF. The chain recombines TRBV7-2 with TRBJ1-2; a weak D match, TRBD1 (5 bases). From germline, CDR1 is SGHTA and CDR2 FQGNSA. This CDR3 spans 15 amino acids. Trimming cost V 2 bases and J 5 bases, with 15 bases left between them. Combining the CDR3 with reference TRBV7-2 and TRBJ1-2 gives the whole variable domain GAGVSQSPSNKVTEKGKDVELRCDPISGHTALYWYRQSLGQGLEFLIYFQGNSAPDKSGLPSDRFSAERTGGSVSTLTIQRTQQEDSAVYLCASSLMSTEGYGYTFGSGTRLTVV.

The V gene is TRBV14, the J gene TRBJ2-1, with D possibly being TRBD1 (6 bases). V lost 0 bases and J lost 7, with 10 bases in between. Germline CDR1 SGHDN, CDR2 FVKESK. There are 14 residues in the CDR3. The CDR3 spells CASSQEGAENEQFF. The CDR3 nucleotides read TGTGCCAGCAGCCAAGAGGGGGCCGAGAATGAGCAGTTCTTC.

This clone occurred once. This chain connects TRBV4-1 to TRBJ1-1; D remains unclear. This CDR3 region has 14 residues. Germline CDR1 reads MGHRA; CDR2 reads YSYEKL. V lost 9 bases, J lost 1 base, and 15 bases lay in between. The CDR3 reads CASTKQTSNTEAFF. CDR3 DNA sequence: TGCGCCAGTACAAAACAGACCTCGAACACTGAAGCTTTCTTT.

V and J are TRBV18 and TRBJ1-1; TRBD1 might be the D (6 bases). This CDR3 contains 15 residues. From germline, CDR1 is KGHSH and CDR2 LQKENI. Trimming cost V 8 bases and J 1 base, with 17 bases left between them. The CDR3 bases are TGTGCCAGCACGATCGGCAGGGGTGCGAACACTGAAGCTTTCTTT. Amino acids: CASTIGRGANTEAFF. The full variable domain, rest sourced from reference TRBV18 and TRBJ1-1, is NAGVMQNPRHLVRRRGQEARLRCSPMKGHSHVYWYRQLPEEGLKFMVYLQKENIIDESGMPKERFSAEFPKEGPSILRIQQVVRGDSAAYFCASTIGRGANTEAFFGQGTRLTVV.

The V call is TRBV4-2, the J call TRBJ1-4; 7 bases line up with TRBD1. This CDR3 has 19 residues. Germline trimming cut 0 bases from V and 8 bases from J; bases unmatched to any gene: 18. CDR1 and CDR2 from the germline V gene are LGHNA and YNFKEQ. The CDR3: CASSQDGQGVAAAQEKLFF. As DNA, the CDR3 is TGTGCCAGCAGCCAAGATGGGCAGGGGGTAGCTGCAGCTCAGGAAAAACTGTTTTTT.

This rearrangement joins TRBV4-1 to TRBJ1-1; the D is unclear. This CDR3 contains 14 residues. Trimming pared 4 bases from V and 0 bases from J, leaving 9 bases between. Germline V CDR1 and CDR2: MGHRA, YSYEKL. Written as DNA, the CDR3 is TGCGCCAGCAGCCTGCCCAGGATGAACACTGAAGCTTTCTTT. Translation: CASSLPRMNTEAFF.

The genes are TRBV4-1 and TRBJ2-7; 14 nucleotides align to TRBD2. This CDR3 comprises 17 residues. The germline gives CDR1 MGHRA, CDR2 YSYEKL. The junction had 8 bases not matched to a gene; V was cut back by 2 bases and J by 5 bases. CDR3 region: CASSQPRLAGGPHEQYF. The CDR3 DNA follows: TGCGCCAGCAGCCAACCTCGACTAGCGGGGGGGCCCCACGAGCAGTACTTC.

This clone was found once. The rearrangement links TRBV11-2 to TRBJ1-2; no firm D call. The CDR3 length is 13 residues. CDR1 is SGHAT and CDR2 is FQNNGV in the germline V gene. Trimming removed 1 base from V and 8 bases from J, with 11 bases in between. The CDR3 sequence: CASSLVGSTGYTF. In DNA form, the CDR3 reads TGTGCCAGCAGCTTAGTTGGGAGTACAGGCTACACCTTC.

CDR3 sequence: CASSRGTDRPFYNSPLHF. In DNA, the CDR3 is TGTGCCAGCAGCCGGGGCACGGACAGGCCTTTCTATAATTCACCCCTCCACTTT. This rearrangement joins TRBV5-4 to TRBJ1-6; 7 positions agree with TRBD1. The CDR3 is 18 amino acids. V trimming: 4 bases; J trimming: 3 bases; junction bases outside the gene matches: 13. Germline assignment: CDR1 SGHNT and CDR2 YYREEE (reference sequence).

The J gene is TRBJ1-1, the V gene TRBV5-1; maybe TRBD1 (6 bases). This CDR3 is built from 13 residues. Trimming took off 3 bases at V and 4 bases at J, with 10 bases between the two ends. CDR1 and CDR2 (germline): SGHRS, YFSETQ. The CDR3 here is CASSWGRGTEAFF. The CDR3 DNA reads as TGCGCCAGCAGCTGGGGGCGGGGCACTGAAGCTTTCTTT. Looking up the rest from reference TRBV5-1 and TRBJ1-1 gives the full variable domain: KAGVTQTPRYLIKTRGQQVTLSCSPISGHRSVSWYQQTPGQGLQFLFEYFSETQRNKGNFPGRFSGRQFSNSRSEMNVSTLELGDSALYLCASSWGRGTEAFFGQGTRLTVV.

The chain uses TRBV10-1 and TRBJ2-1; possibly TRBD1 or TRBD2 for D (5 bases each). The CDR3 is 15 amino acids. The germline gives CDR1 WNHNN, CDR2 SYGVQD (reference sequence). The V end lost 7 bases, the J end lost 0 bases, and 13 bases lay between the germline ends. CDR3 loop: CASTGTVSSYNEQFF. The CDR3 region has the DNA TGCGCCAGCACCGGGACCGTTAGCTCCTACAATGAGCAGTTCTTC.

CDR3 in DNA: TGTGCCAGCGCCCCGTTAAGCACCGGGGAGCTGTTTTTT. Its protein product is CASAPLSTGELFF. The rearrangement joins TRBV7-9 to TRBJ2-2; D gene ambiguous. CDR1 and CDR2 (germline): SEHNR, FQNEAQ (reference sequence). The CDR3 is made up of 13 amino acids. V gave up 8 bases and J gave up 4 bases, with 11 bases separating them.

V gene TRBV5-1 combines with J gene TRBJ2-7, with D possibly matching TRBD1 (6 bases). Trimming shortened V by 0 bases and J by 1 base, and 17 bases separated the two germline ends. Germline CDR1 reads SGHRS; CDR2 reads YFSETQ. This CDR3 has 17 amino acids. In DNA form, the CDR3 reads TGCGCCAGCAGCTTGGGTCCGGGACCCCAGGGGTCCTACGAGCAGTACTTC. Protein sequence: CASSLGPGPQGSYEQYF.

This sequence joins TRBV19 and TRBJ1-2; D is uncertain. V lost 8 bases and J 4 bases, leaving 8 bases between the germline ends. The CDR3 consists of 11 residues. CDR1 is LNHDA, CDR2 SQIVND, per germline (reference sequence). CDR3 nucleotide sequence: TGTGCCAGTGAGCACAGCTATGGCTACACCTTC. As protein: CASEHSYGYTF.

The rearrangement joins TRBV19 to TRBJ1-5; the D is unclear. CDR3 length equals 17 residues. The V and J ends lost 1 base and 0 bases respectively, with 13 bases between them. Looked up from germline, CDR1 is LNHDA and CDR2 is SQIVND (reference sequence). The CDR3: CASSIVALFYSNQPQHF. CDR3 in DNA: TGTGCCAGTAGTATAGTAGCGCTCTTCTATAGCAATCAGCCCCAGCATTTT.

The rearrangement links TRBV4-3 to TRBJ2-5; TRBD2 agrees at 11 bases. CDR1 LGHNA and CDR2 YSLEER come from the germline V gene. The CDR3 has 16 amino acids. Trimming at V came to 0 bases and at J to 5 bases, leaving 5 bases not matched to a gene. The CDR3 reads CASSQDSGGAEETQYF. The DNA for the CDR3 is TGCGCCAGCAGCCAAGATAGCGGGGGGGCCGAGGAGACCCAGTACTTC.

The V call is TRBV6-4, the J call TRBJ1-4; D might be TRBD1 (5 bases). The CDR3 sequence is 13 residues long. The germline V and J ends were trimmed by 7 bases and 7 bases, with 13 bases remaining between them. Germline CDR1 reads MRHNA; CDR2 reads SNTAGT. CDR3 in amino acids: CASKRTGGEKLFF. Here the CDR3 DNA reads TGTGCCAGCAAGAGAACAGGAGGTGAAAAACTGTTTTTT.

The chain uses TRBV21-1 and TRBJ1-4. TRBV21-1 corresponds to a pseudogene. The CDR3 length is 21 residues. CDR3: CASSSRGVGLLTAYLTEKLFF. The CDR3 DNA is TGTGCCAGCAGCAGTCGGGGAGTCGGGCTTCTAACCGCTTATCTAACCGAAAAACTGTTTTTT.

V and J are TRBV4-3 and TRBJ2-5; D call uncertain. CDR3 length equals 17 residues. The ends were cut back, 2 bases at V and 2 bases at J, with 18 bases in the middle. Germline lookup yields CDR1 LGHNA and CDR2 YSLEER. This CDR3 reads CASSQYLGYRKQETQYF. In DNA, the CDR3 is TGCGCCAGCAGCCAATACTTAGGCTACAGAAAGCAAGAGACCCAGTACTTC.

The chain joins TRBV5-1 to TRBJ2-1, with D perhaps TRBD2 (6 bases). The germline V gene has CDR1 SGHRS and CDR2 YFSETQ. V lost 4 bases and J lost 4, with 12 bases in between. The CDR3 has 14 residues. The CDR3 coding sequence is TGCGCCAGCAGCCCGCGGGACTGTTACAATGAGCAGTTCTTC. Its protein is CASSPRDCYNEQFF.

This clone was seen only a few times. The chain links TRBV25-1 to TRBJ1-1; D not certain. Looked up from germline, CDR1 is MGHDK and CDR2 is SYGVNS. The CDR3 is made up of 11 amino acids. The ends were cut back, 7 bases at V and 10 bases at J, with 13 bases in the middle. CDR3 in amino acids: CASIPLIVAFF. DNA of the CDR3: TGTGCCAGCATTCCACTGATAGTAGCTTTCTTT. Supplemented by reference TRBV25-1 and TRBJ1-1, the full variable domain reads EADIYQTPRYLVIGTGKKITLECSQTMGHDKMYWYQQDPGMELHLIHYSYGVNSTEKGDLSSESTVSRIRTEHFPLTLESARPSHTSQYLCASIPLIVAFFGQGTRLTVV.

This chain joins TRBV7-2 and TRBJ2-5; 14 bases are a match to TRBD2. V was pared by 5 bases and J by 0 bases, with 11 bases of the junction left unmatched. This CDR3 is built from 19 residues. CDR1 and CDR2 from the germline V gene are SGHTA and FQGNSA. In nucleotides, the CDR3 is TGTGCCAGCAGCAAAGGGACTAGCGGGGGCCAAGGAAACCAAGAGACCCAGTACTTC. This codes for CASSKGTSGGQGNQETQYF.

This sequence joins TRBV4-3 and TRBJ1-6; D is possibly TRBD1 (5 bases). The CDR3 is 17 amino acids. CDR1 and CDR2 from the germline V gene are LGHNA and YSLEER. V lost 1 base, J lost 7 bases, and 17 bases lay in between. The CDR3 spells CASSQAGRIRQNSPLHF. The DNA of the CDR3 is TGCGCCAGCAGCCAAGCTGGGCGGATCAGACAGAATTCACCCCTCCACTTT.

This chain joins TRBV14 and TRBJ1-1; D is undetermined. Trimming removed 1 base at V and 8 bases at J, with 11 bases between. The CDR3 covers 13 residues. Germline loops: CDR1 SGHDN, CDR2 FVKESK. The CDR3 loop reads CASSQGGLKEAFF. CDR3 DNA: TGTGCCAGCAGCCAAGGCGGCCTAAAGGAAGCTTTCTTT.

The J gene is TRBJ1-6, the V gene TRBV4-2; D possibly corresponds to TRBD1 (5 bases). Germline CDR1 and CDR2: LGHNA and YNFKEQ. This CDR3 contains 15 residues. With 6 bases removed from V and 5 bases from J, the gap between germline ends came to 14 bases. CDR3 DNA sequence: TGTGCCAGCAGAGAGACAGCTCCTAATAATTCACCCCTCCACTTT. Its protein product is CASRETAPNNSPLHF.

The chain is built from TRBV9 and TRBJ1-2; D is uncertain. V was clipped by 0 bases and J by 7 bases, with 16 bases between them. The germline V gene encodes CDR1 SGDLS and CDR2 YYNGEE. The CDR3 is 15 residues long. CDR3 in amino acids: CASSVAETGPFGYTF. CDR3 sequence (DNA): TGTGCCAGCAGCGTAGCCGAAACGGGTCCCTTTGGCTACACCTTC.

V usage is TRBV9 and J usage is TRBJ1-1, with 7 bases that match TRBD1. This CDR3 spans 17 amino acids. Germline V gene sequence: CDR1 SGDLS, CDR2 YYNGEE. V was clipped by 4 bases and J by 3 bases; unmatched bases: 15. CDR3 protein: CASSPPLAGGADTEAFF. The CDR3 nucleotides are TGTGCCAGCAGCCCCCCCTTGGCAGGGGGGGCGGACACTGAAGCTTTCTTT.

V gene TRBV4-3 combines with J gene TRBJ2-2; 7 bases map to TRBD1. The CDR3 consists of 21 residues. V lost 3 bases, J lost 6 bases, and 25 bases stayed unmatched. Per germline, CDR1 LGHNA and CDR2 YSLEER. The CDR3 sequence is CASSQDPGQRQKKAQAGELFF. CDR3 bases: TGCGCCAGCAGCCAGGATCCGGGACAGCGTCAAAAGAAAGCGCAAGCCGGGGAGCTGTTTTTT.